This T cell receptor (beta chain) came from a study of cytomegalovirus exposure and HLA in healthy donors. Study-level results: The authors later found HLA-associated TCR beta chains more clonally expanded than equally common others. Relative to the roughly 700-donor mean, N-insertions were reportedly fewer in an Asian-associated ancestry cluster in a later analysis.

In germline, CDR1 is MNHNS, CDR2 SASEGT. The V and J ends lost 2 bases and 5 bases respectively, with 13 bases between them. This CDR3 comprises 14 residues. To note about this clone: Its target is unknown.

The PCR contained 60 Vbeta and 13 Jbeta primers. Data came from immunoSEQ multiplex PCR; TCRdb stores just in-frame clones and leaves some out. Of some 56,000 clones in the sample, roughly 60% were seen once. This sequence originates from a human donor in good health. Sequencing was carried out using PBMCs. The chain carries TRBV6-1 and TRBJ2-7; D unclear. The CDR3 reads CASSEWPVRDEQYF. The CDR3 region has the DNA TGTGCCAGCAGTGAATGGCCGGTCCGGGACGAGCAGTACTTC.